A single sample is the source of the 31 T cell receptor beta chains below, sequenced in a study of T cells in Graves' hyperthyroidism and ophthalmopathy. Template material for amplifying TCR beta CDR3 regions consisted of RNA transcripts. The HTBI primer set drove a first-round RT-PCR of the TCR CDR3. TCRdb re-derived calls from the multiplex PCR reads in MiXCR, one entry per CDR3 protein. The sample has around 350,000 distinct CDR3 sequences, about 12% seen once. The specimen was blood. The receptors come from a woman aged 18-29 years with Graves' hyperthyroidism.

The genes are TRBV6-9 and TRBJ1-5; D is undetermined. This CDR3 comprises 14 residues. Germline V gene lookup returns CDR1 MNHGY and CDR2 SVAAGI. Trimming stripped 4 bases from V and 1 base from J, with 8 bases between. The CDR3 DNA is TGTGCCAGCAGTTTCCCGGGGAGCAATCAGCCCCAGCATTTT. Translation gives CASSFPGSNQPQHF.

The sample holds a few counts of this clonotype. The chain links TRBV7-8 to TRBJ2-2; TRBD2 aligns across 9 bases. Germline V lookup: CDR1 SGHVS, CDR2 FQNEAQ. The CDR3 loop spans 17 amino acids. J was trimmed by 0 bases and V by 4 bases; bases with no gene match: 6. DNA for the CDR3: TGTGCCAGCAGCTACGCTAGCGGGGTAACGAACACCGGGGAGCTGTTTTTT. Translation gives CASSYASGVTNTGELFF. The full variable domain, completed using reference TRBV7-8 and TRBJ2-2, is GAGVSQSPRYKVAKRGQDVALRCDPISGHVSLFWYQQALGQGPEFLTYFQNEAQLDKSGLPSDRFFAERPEGSVSTLKIQRTQQEDSAVYLCASSYASGVTNTGELFFGEGSRLTVL.

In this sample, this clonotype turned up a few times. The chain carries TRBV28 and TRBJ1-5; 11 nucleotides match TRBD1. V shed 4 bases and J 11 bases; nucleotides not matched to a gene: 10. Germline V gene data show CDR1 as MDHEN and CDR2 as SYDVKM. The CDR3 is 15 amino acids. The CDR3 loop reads CASSSPGQGGLTQHF. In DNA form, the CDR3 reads TGTGCCAGCAGTTCCCCGGGACAGGGGGGTTTGACCCAGCATTTT.

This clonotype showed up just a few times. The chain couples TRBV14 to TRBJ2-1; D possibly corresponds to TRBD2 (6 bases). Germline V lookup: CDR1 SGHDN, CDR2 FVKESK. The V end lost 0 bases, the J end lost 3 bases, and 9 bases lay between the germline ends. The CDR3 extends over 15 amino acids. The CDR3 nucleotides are TGTGCCAGCAGCCAAGATTCTAGCGACTACAATGAGCAGTTCTTC. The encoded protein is CASSQDSSDYNEQFF.

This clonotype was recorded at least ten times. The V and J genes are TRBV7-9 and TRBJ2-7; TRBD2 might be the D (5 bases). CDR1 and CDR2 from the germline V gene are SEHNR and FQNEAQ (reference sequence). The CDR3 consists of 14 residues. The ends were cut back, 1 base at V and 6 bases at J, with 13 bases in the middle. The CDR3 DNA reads TGTGCCAGCAGCTTAGGAATCAGCGGAGCCGAGCAGTACTTC. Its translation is CASSLGISGAEQYF.

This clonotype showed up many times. The CDR3 protein is CASSKLRDRYTEAFF. As DNA, the CDR3 is TGTGCCAGCAGTAAACTCCGGGACAGATACACTGAAGCTTTCTTT. This chain uses TRBV27 with TRBJ1-1, with TRBD1 identical over 7 bases. J gave up 3 bases and V 5 bases, and 9 bases lay outside the gene matches. This CDR3 comprises 15 residues. Germline V gene sequence: CDR1 MNHEY, CDR2 SMNVEV (reference sequence).

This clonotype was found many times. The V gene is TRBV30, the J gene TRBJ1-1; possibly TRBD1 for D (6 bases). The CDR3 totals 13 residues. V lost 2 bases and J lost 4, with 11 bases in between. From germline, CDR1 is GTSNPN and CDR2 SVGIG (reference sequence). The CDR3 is CAWSRQESTEAFF. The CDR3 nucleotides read TGTGCCTGGAGTCGACAGGAGAGCACTGAAGCTTTCTTT.

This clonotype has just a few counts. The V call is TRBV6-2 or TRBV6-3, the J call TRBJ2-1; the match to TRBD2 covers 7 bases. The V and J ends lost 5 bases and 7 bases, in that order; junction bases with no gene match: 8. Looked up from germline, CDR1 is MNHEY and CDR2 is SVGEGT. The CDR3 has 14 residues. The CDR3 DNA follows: TGTGCCAGCAGTCCTACGGGGAGGGCGAATGAGCAGTTCTTC. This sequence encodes CASSPTGRANEQFF.

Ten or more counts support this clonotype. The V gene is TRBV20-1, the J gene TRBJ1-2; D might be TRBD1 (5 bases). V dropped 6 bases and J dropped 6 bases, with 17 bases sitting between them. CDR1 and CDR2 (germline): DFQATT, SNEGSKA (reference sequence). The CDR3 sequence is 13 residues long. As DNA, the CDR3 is TGCAGTGCCGGCAGGGAGACCCCCGATGGCTACACCTTC. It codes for CSAGRETPDGYTF.

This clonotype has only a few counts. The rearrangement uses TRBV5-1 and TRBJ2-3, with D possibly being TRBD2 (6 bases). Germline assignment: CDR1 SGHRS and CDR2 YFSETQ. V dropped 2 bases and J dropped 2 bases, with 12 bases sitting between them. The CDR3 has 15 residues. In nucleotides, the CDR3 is TGCGCCAGCAGCTTACAAGTAGCGGCCACAGATACGCAGTATTTT. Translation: CASSLQVAATDTQYF.

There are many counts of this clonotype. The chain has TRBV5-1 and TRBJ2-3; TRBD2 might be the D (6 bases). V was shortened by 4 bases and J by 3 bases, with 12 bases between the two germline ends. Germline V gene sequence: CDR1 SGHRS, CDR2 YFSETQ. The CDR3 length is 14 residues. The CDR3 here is CASSPSVGTDTQYF. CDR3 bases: TGCGCCAGCAGCCCTAGCGTGGGGACAGATACGCAGTATTTT.

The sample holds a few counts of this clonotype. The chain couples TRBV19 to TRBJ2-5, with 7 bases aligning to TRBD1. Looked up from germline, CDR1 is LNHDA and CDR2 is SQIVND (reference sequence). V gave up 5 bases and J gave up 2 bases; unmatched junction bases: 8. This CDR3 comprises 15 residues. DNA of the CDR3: TGTGCCAGTAGTCCCCGGACAGGCCATCAAGAGACCCAGTACTTC. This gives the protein CASSPRTGHQETQYF.

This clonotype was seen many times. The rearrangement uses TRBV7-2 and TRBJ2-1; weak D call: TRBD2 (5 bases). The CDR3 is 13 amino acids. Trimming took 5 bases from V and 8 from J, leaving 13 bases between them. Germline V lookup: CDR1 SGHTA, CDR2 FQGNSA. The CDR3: CASSPLDGDEQFF. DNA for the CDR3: TGTGCCAGCAGCCCACTTGACGGGGATGAGCAGTTCTTC.

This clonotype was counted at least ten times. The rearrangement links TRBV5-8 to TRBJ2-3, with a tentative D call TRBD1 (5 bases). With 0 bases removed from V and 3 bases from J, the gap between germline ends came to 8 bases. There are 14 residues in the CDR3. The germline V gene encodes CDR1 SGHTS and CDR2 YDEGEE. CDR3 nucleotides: TGTGCCAGCAGCTTGGGCCGACAGACAGATACGCAGTATTTT. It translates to CASSLGRQTDTQYF. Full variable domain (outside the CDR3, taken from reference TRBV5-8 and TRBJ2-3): EAGVTQSPTHLIKTRGQQATLRCSPISGHTSVYWYQQALGLGLQFLLWYDEGEERNRGNFPPRFSGRQFPNYSSELNVNALELEDSALYLCASSLGRQTDTQYFGPGTRLTVL.

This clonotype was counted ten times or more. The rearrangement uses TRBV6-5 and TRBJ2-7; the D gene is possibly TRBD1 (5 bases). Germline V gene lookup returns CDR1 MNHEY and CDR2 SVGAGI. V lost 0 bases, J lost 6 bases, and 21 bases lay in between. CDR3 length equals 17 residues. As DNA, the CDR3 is TGTGCCAGCAGTTACTCGGCAGGGCACTATCAGGTCGCCGAGCAGTACTTC. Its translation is CASSYSAGHYQVAEQYF.

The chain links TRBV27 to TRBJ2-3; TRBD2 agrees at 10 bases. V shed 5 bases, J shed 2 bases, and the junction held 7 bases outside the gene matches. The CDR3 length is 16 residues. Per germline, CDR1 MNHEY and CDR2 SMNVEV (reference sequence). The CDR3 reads CASSRQLAGYTDTQYF. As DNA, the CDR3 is TGTGCCAGCAGTCGCCAACTAGCGGGGTACACAGATACGCAGTATTTT.

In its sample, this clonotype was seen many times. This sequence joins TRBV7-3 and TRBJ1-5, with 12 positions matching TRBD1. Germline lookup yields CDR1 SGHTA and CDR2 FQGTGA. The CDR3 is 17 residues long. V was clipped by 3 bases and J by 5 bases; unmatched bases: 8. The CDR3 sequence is CASSFRRDRGPYQPQHF. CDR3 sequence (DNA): TGTGCCAGCAGCTTTCGCCGGGACAGGGGGCCCTATCAGCCCCAGCATTTT.

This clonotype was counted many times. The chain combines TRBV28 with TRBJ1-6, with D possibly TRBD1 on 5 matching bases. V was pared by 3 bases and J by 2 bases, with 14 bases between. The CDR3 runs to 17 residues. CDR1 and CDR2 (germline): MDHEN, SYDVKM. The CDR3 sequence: CASSLTGTGPYNSPLHF. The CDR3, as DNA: TGTGCCAGCAGTTTGACCGGGACCGGCCCCTATAATTCACCCCTCCACTTT.

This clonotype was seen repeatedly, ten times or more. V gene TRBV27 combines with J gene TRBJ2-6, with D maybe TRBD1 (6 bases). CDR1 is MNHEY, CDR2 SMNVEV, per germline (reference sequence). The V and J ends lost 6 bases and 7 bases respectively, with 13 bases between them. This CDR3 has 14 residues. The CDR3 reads CASRTRGSANVLTF. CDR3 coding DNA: TGTGCCAGCAGAACCAGGGGAAGTGCCAACGTCCTGACTTTC. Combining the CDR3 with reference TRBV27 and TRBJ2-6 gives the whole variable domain EAQVTQNPRYLITVTGKKLTVTCSQNMNHEYMSWYRQDPGLGLRQIYYSMNVEVTDKGDVPEGYKVSRKEKRNFPLILESPSPNQTSLYFCASRTRGSANVLTFGAGSRLTVL.

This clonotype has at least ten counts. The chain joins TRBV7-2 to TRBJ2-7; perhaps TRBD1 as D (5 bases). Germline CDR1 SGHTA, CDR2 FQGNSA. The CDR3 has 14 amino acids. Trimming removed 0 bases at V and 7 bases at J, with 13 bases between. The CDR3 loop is CASSLAQTAREQYF. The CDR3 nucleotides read TGTGCCAGCAGCTTAGCCCAGACAGCCCGGGAGCAGTACTTC.

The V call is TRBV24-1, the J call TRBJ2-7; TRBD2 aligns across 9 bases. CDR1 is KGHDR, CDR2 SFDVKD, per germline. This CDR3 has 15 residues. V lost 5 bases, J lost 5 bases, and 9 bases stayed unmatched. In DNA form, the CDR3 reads TGTGCCACCAGTGGGCCCGGGACTAGCAACAACGAGCAGTACTTC. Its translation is CATSGPGTSNNEQYF.

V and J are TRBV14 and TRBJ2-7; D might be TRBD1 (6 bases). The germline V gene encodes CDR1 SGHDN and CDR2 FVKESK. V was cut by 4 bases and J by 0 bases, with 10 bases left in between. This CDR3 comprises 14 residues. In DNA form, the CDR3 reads TGTGCCAGCAGCCGACAGGTTGTCTCCTACGAGCAGTACTTC. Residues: CASSRQVVSYEQYF.

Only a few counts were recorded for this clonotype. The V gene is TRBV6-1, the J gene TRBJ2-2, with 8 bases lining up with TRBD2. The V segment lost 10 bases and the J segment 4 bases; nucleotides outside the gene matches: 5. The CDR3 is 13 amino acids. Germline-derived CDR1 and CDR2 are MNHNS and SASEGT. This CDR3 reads CATRAGGTGELFF. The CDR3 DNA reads TGTGCCACCAGGGCGGGGGGCACCGGGGAGCTGTTTTTT.

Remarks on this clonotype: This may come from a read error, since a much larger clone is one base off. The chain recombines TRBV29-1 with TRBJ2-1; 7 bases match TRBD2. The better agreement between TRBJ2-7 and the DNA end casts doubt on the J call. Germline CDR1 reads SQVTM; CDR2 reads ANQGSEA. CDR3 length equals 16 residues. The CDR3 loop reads CSVVRWAGASYNEQYF. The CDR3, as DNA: TGCAGCGTGGTCCGTTGGGCGGGAGCCTCCTACAATGAGCAGTACTTC.

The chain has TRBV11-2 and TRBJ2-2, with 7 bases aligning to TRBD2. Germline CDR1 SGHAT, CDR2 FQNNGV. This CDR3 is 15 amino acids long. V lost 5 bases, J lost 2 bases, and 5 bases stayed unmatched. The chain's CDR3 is CASSPGTKNTGELFF. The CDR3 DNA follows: TGTGCCAGCAGCCCCGGGACTAAAAACACCGGGGAGCTGTTTTTT. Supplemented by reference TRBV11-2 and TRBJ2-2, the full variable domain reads EAGVAQSPRYKIIEKRQSVAFWCNPISGHATLYWYQQILGQGPKLLIQFQNNGVVDDSQLPKDRFSAERLKGVDSTLKIQPAKLEDSAVYLCASSPGTKNTGELFFGEGSRLTVL.

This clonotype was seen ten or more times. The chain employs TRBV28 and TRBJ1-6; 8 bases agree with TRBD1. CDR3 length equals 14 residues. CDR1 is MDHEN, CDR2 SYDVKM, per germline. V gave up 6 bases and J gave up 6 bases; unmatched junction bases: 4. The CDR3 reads CASSPDRVNSPLHF. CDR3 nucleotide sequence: TGTGCCAGCAGCCCGGACAGGGTTAATTCACCCCTCCACTTT.

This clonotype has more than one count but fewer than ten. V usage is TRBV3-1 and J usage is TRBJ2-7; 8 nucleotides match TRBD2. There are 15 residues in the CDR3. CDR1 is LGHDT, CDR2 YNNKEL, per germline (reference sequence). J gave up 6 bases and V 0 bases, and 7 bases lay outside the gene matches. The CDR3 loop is CASSQDIGTSSEQYF. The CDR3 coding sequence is TGTGCCAGCAGCCAAGATATTGGGACTAGTAGCGAGCAGTACTTC.

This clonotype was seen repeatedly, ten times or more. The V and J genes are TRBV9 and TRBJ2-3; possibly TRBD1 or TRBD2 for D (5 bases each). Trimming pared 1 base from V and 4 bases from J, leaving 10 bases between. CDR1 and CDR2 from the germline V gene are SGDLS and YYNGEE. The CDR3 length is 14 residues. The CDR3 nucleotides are TGTGCCAGCAGCGTAACCGGGGCCCCAGATACGCAGTATTTT. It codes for CASSVTGAPDTQYF.

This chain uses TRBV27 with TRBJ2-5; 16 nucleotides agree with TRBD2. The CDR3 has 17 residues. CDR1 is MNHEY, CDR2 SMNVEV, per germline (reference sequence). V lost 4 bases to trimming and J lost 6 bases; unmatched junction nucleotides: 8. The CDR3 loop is CASSWGTSGRAKKTQYF. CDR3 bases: TGTGCCAGCAGTTGGGGGACTAGCGGGAGGGCCAAGAAGACCCAGTACTTC.

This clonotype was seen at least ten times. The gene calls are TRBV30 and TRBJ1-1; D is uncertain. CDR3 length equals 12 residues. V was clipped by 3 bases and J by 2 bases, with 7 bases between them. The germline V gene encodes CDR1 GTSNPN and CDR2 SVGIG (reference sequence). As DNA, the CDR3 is TGTGCCTGGAGCCAACAAAACACTGAAGCTTTCTTT. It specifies CAWSQQNTEAFF.

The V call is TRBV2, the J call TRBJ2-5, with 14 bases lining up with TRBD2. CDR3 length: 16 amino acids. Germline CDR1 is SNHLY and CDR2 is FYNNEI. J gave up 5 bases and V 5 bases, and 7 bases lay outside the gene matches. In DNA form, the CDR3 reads TGTGCCAGCAGTACCGTGGGACTAGCGGGGGAGGAGACCCAGTACTTC. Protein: CASSTVGLAGEETQYF. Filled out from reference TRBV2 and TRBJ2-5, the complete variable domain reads EPEVTQTPSHQVTQMGQEVILRCVPISNHLYFYWYRQILGQKVEFLVSFYNNEISEKSEIFDDQFSVERPDGSNFTLKIRSTKLEDSAMYFCASSTVGLAGEETQYFGPGTRLLVL.